This passage covers 13 T cell receptor beta chains from one sample sequenced in a study of blood T cell repertoires in COVID-19. Profiling relied on immunoSEQ multiplex PCR, and the TCRdb table lists in-frame clones only, not all of them. The sample consists of 400,000 to 450,000 clones, more than 70% of them appearing once. Sequenced: peripheral blood. All receptors come from a woman aged 50 to 60 with COVID-19, enrolled during active disease.

This clone was observed once. The chain couples TRBV6-1 to TRBJ1-1; the D is unclear. CDR1 is MNHNS, CDR2 SASEGT, per germline. The CDR3 has 13 amino acids. The V end was cut by 1 base, the J end by 4 bases, with 7 bases between. Written as DNA, the CDR3 is TGTGCCAGCAGTGAAGTCTCCTCCACTGAAGCTTTCTTT. Translating gives CASSEVSSTEAFF.

J is TRBJ1-1 and V is TRBV6-5, with D possibly matching TRBD1 (6 bases). V was pared by 7 bases and J by 11 bases, with 20 bases between. CDR1 and CDR2 from the germline V gene are MNHEY and SVGAGI. This CDR3 is built from 13 residues. This CDR3 is CASTTGTARMAFF. The CDR3 DNA follows: TGTGCCAGCACTACAGGGACGGCCCGAATGGCTTTCTTT.

CDR3 bases: TGTGCCTCCGACAGGGGGTCGGTTGGAGAGCAGTTCTTC. Translated: CASDRGSVGEQFF. The V and J genes are TRBV30 and TRBJ2-1; 9 positions agree with TRBD1. V was pared by 7 bases and J by 10 bases, with 11 bases of the junction left unmatched. Germline CDR1 reads GTSNPN; CDR2 reads SVGIG (reference sequence). CDR3 length equals 13 residues.

This chain connects TRBV5-5 to TRBJ1-2, with D possibly TRBD1 on 5 matching bases. Germline CDR1 is SGHKS and CDR2 is YYEKEE (reference sequence). Trimming shortened V by 0 bases and J by 8 bases, and 17 bases separated the two germline ends. The length of the CDR3 is 15 residues. The CDR3 sequence: CASSLGRARSGGYTF. CDR3 coding DNA: TGTGCCAGCAGCTTGGGCAGGGCCCGGAGTGGGGGCTACACCTTC.

This sequence joins TRBV5-6 and TRBJ2-5; D remains ambiguous. This CDR3 region has 13 residues. Germline-derived CDR1 and CDR2 are SGHDT and YYEEEE. Trimming took off 0 bases at V and 9 bases at J, with 12 bases between the two ends. The CDR3 coding sequence is TGTGCCAGCAGCTTGGTTCCCCTTGAGGCCCAGTACTTC. Protein: CASSLVPLEAQYF.

The V gene is TRBV29-1, the J gene TRBJ1-2; 7 nucleotides agree with TRBD1. The CDR3 sequence is 13 residues long. Germline CDR1 is SQVTM and CDR2 is ANQGSEA. The V segment lost 7 bases and the J segment 5 bases; nucleotides outside the gene matches: 10. This CDR3 reads CSDFGQAPYGYTF. Written as DNA, the CDR3 is TGCAGCGATTTCGGACAGGCTCCATATGGCTACACCTTC. Full variable domain (rest looked up from reference TRBV29-1 and TRBJ1-2): SAVISQKPSRDICQRGTSLTIQCQVDSQVTMMFWYRQQPGQSLTLIATANQGSEATYESGFVIDKFPISRPNLTFSTLTVSNMSPEDSSIYLCSDFGQAPYGYTFGSGTRLTVV.

The V call is TRBV12-1, the J call TRBJ1-1; TRBD1 is taken as the D call from the table, unchecked against the DNA. TRBV12-1 is labeled a pseudogene. This CDR3 has 13 amino acids. Written as DNA, the CDR3 is TGTGCCAGCAGCTTTACAGAAAACACTGAAGCTTTCTTT. Its translation: CASSFTENTEAFF.

The V gene is TRBV15, the J gene TRBJ1-3; D not certain. This CDR3 spans 17 amino acids. V gave up 1 base and J gave up 0 bases, with 13 bases separating them. Germline assignment: CDR1 LNHNV and CDR2 YYDKDF (reference sequence). CDR3 sequence: CATSRAPQVTSGNTIYF. The DNA of the CDR3 is TGTGCCACCAGCAGAGCACCCCAGGTCACCTCTGGAAACACCATATATTTT.

This CDR3 reads CASSLDAGGRGTDTQYF. CDR3 DNA sequence: TGCGCCAGCAGCTTGGATGCGGGGGGCCGGGGCACAGATACGCAGTATTTT. The chain carries TRBV5-1 and TRBJ2-3, with 8 nucleotides matching TRBD2. V lost 0 bases to trimming and J lost 1 base; unmatched junction nucleotides: 7. The CDR3 runs 17 residues. Germline V CDR1 and CDR2: SGHRS, YFSETQ. Using reference TRBV5-1 and TRBJ2-3 for the parts outside the CDR3, the full variable domain is KAGVTQTPRYLIKTRGQQVTLSCSPISGHRSVSWYQQTPGQGLQFLFEYFSETQRNKGNFPGRFSGRQFSNSRSEMNVSTLELGDSALYLCASSLDAGGRGTDTQYFGPGTRLTVL.

This chain joins TRBV6-1 and TRBJ1-2, with 10 bases lining up with TRBD1. V lost 3 bases to trimming and J lost 7 bases; unmatched junction nucleotides: 14. This CDR3 is 17 amino acids long. The germline CDR1 and CDR2 sequences are MNHNS and SASEGT. CDR3 in DNA: TGTGCCAGCAGTGATGCCGGGACAGGGGATCCACTAAGTGGCTACACCTTC. The encoded protein is CASSDAGTGDPLSGYTF.

This chain connects TRBV29-1 to TRBJ2-3, with 9 bases fitting TRBD1. The germline CDR1 and CDR2 sequences are SQVTM and ANQGSEA. V shed 8 bases, J shed 4 bases, and the junction held 7 bases outside the gene matches. The CDR3 is 13 residues long. The CDR3 coding sequence is TGCAGCATCAGACAGGGGGGGGCAGATACGCAGTATTTT. This translates into CSIRQGGADTQYF.

This chain connects TRBV2 to TRBJ2-2, with 7 bases matching TRBD2. V gave up 4 bases and J gave up 5 bases; unmatched junction bases: 4. This CDR3 spans 14 amino acids. Germline CDR1 is SNHLY and CDR2 is FYNNEI. The CDR3 is CASSASGDTGELFF. As DNA, the CDR3 is TGTGCCAGCAGTGCCAGCGGGGATACCGGGGAGCTGTTTTTT.

V and J are TRBV18 and TRBJ1-2, with D tentatively TRBD1 (5 bases). V was cut by 2 bases and J by 4 bases, with 11 bases left in between. Germline V gives CDR1 KGHSH, CDR2 LQKENI. There are 14 residues in the CDR3. The CDR3: CASSPAVTGYGYTF. The CDR3 nucleotides are TGTGCCAGCTCACCAGCTGTAACAGGCTATGGCTACACCTTC. The full variable domain, with the rest looked up from reference TRBV18 and TRBJ1-2, is NAGVMQNPRHLVRRRGQEARLRCSPMKGHSHVYWYRQLPEEGLKFMVYLQKENIIDESGMPKERFSAEFPKEGPSILRIQQVVRGDSAAYFCASSPAVTGYGYTFGSGTRLTVV.